Sequencing of this TCR beta chain was carried out in a study of blood T cells in healthy people across ages (dated by TCRdb to about 2015). About the full investigation: In model experiments, template switching captured roughly one uniquely barcoded TCR beta cDNA molecule for every two T cells. Two additional independent replicas of 1 million unique cDNA reads from the same blood draw were analyzed for two donors (one aged 18 to 30 and one aged 80 or older). Donors were grouped into four age groups: young (average 16 years), middle-aged (approximately 41), aged (around 60) and long-lived (approximately 81). Age-related changes in TCR beta repertoire diversity were measured in the study by deep sequencing normalized with unique cDNA molecular identifiers.

Measured from the cysteine to the phenylalanine, the CDR3 is 12 residues long. Only CDR3 DNA remains: 36 bases, in frame from the first base. The germline V gene (reference sequence) specifies MNHNY as CDR1 and SVGAGI as CDR2. Turning to this clonotype: Its antigen remains unidentified. Germline is not matched at one junction end, which may reflect a read error.

The paper as a whole reports these results and caveats: Compared with the aged group, the long-lived group had more naive CD4+ T cells, fewer expanded clones and increased TCR diversity, suggesting age selection. As age increased, observed TCR beta diversity per million T cells dropped in a roughly linear way, and a significant reduction was already evident by age roughly 40. Conclusive comparison of naive and antigen-experienced compartments was prevented by the profiling of bulk unsorted PBMCs. A strong correlation was found between observed TCR beta diversity and the percentage of naive T cells measured by flow cytometry. Total diversity estimates from one million sequenced T cells were considered lower bounds and underestimates. Donor CMV infection status was unknown, potentially confounding age-related changes in expanded clonotypes.

The 35 to 40 donors, aged about 6 to 100 years, were systemically healthy Caucasian individuals from Russia. Roughly 10 milliliters of peripheral blood were collected from each donor into EDTA-treated Vacutainer tubes. Ficoll-Paque density-gradient centrifugation was used to isolate PBMCs, with at least 6 million per sample. Trizol reagent was used to extract total RNA from the PBMCs, yielding at least 5.5 micrograms per sample. For every donor, an aliquot of PBMCs went through flow cytometry to measure the percentages of naive CD45RAhigh/CD27high T cells. Library construction relied on 5' RACE. Sequencing instrument: Illumina HiSeq 2500. A second PCR of roughly 7 to 11 cycles was run with a J-beta primer mix and a sample-barcoded 5' primer. A unique molecular identifier was introduced onto each TCR beta cDNA molecule by a template-switch 5' adaptor carrying 12 random nucleotides. At least 2.5 million CDR3-containing paired-end reads were obtained from each sample. All of the RNA was converted into first-strand cDNA using the Mint cDNA synthesis kit, with a TRBC-specific oligonucleotide serving as the primer. Following uracil-DNA glycosylase treatment, a first 18-cycle PCR with universal primers M1SS and BC2_uni_R was performed on all cDNA. Turning to the authors' computational methods: Normalization of each sample was performed by random selection of 1 million high-quality reads, each carrying a distinct molecular identifier. Reads sharing molecular identifiers were discarded rather than binned into consensus sequences. CDR3 identification, clonotype clustering and error correction used MiTCR with a Q25 quality threshold and the strictest error-elimination algorithm. A nonparametric unseen species model with Euler transformation was used to estimate a lower bound on total TCR beta diversity. The raw public reads went through TCRdb reprocessing: fastp at Q25, MiXCR clone calling, in-frame beta chains kept. Each record represents a unique CDR3 protein, reported with the most common genes and DNA among its rows. For this entry, the V and J calls and clone size follow TCRdb and not the study's own pipeline. This sample comprises around 800,000 distinct CDR3 sequences, roughly 25% of them detected only once. The ten top clones hold around 3% of the sample.

Another study also made use of these data, one on T cells of mothers and their children. The second publication reports: Nine systemically healthy Caucasian individuals, comprising three mothers and their six children, were included as donors. cDNA synthesis consumed the entire amount of extracted RNA, loaded at about 1.5 ug RNA in each 15 ul reaction. Sample barcodes and 2-4 random nucleotides were added via the M1S primer in the second PCR. Over 10 million TCR beta CDR3 reads came from each mother, compared with some 3 million reads from each child. In both related and unrelated pairs, thymic selection shapes the output of TCR recombination in a similar way, with inherited differences having only a minor effect. Normalized repertoire overlap was always found to be slightly, but never significantly, higher in related mother-child pairs than in unrelated mother-child pairs. With a sensitivity of around 97 clones per million clonotypes, no persistent microchimeric T cell clones were detected. Deep NGS was used in the study to compare the TCR beta repertoires of mothers and children and to look for features that separate related mother-child pairs from unrelated individuals. On average, the children were roughly 11 +/- 4 years old, while the mothers were approximately 40 +/- 4 years old. After adapter ligation with NEBNext reagents, the libraries were sequenced on Illumina HiSeq 2000 with 100+100 nt paired-end reads. To prevent cross-contamination, the mother and child libraries were prepared one month apart and sequenced in separate runs. Each donor had between roughly 500,000 and 2,200,000 distinct TCR beta clonotypes identified. Naive TCR beta clonotypes were estimated from low-frequency clonotypes matched to each donor's FACS-determined naive share, without sorting.

Recombination linked TRBV6-6 to TRBJ2-1; TRBD2 is a weak D gene call, 5 bases matching. This sequence originates from a boy between 10 and 17 years old in good health. Material: blood. The nucleotides read TGTGTCAGCAGTCAGAGCGGCGATGAGCAGTTCTTC. It translates to CVSSQSGDEQFF.